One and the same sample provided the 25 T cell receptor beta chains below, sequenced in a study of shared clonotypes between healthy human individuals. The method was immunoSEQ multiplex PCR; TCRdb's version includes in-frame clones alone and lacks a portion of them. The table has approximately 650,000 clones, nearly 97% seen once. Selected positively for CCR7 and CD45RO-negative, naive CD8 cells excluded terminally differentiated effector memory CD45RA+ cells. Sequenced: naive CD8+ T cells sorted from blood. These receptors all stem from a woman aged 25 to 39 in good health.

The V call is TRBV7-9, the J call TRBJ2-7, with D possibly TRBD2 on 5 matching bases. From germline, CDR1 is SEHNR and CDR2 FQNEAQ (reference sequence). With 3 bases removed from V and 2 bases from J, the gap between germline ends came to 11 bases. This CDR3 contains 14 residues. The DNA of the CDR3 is TGTGCCAGCAGCTTCCAAGCGGAGACCTACGAGCAGTACTTC. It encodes CASSFQAETYEQYF.

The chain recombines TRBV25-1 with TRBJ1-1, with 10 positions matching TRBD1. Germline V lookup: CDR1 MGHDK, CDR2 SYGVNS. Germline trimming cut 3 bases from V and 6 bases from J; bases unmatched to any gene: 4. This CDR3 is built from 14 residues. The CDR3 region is CASSDDRGLAEAFF. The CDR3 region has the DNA TGTGCCAGCAGTGATGACAGGGGGCTCGCTGAAGCTTTCTTT.

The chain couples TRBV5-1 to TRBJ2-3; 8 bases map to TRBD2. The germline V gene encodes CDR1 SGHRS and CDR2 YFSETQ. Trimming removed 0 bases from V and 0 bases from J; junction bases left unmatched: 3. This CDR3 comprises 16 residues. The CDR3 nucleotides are TGCGCCAGCAGCTTGGTCAGCGGGGGCAGCACAGATACGCAGTATTTT. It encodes CASSLVSGGSTDTQYF. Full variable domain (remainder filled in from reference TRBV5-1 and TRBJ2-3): KAGVTQTPRYLIKTRGQQVTLSCSPISGHRSVSWYQQTPGQGLQFLFEYFSETQRNKGNFPGRFSGRQFSNSRSEMNVSTLELGDSALYLCASSLVSGGSTDTQYFGPGTRLTVL.

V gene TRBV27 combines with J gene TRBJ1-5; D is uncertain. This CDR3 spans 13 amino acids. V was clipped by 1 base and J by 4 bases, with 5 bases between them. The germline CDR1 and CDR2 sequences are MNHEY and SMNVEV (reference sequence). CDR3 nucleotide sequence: TGTGCCAGCAGTTTATGGGAGAATCAGCCCCAGCATTTT. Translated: CASSLWENQPQHF.

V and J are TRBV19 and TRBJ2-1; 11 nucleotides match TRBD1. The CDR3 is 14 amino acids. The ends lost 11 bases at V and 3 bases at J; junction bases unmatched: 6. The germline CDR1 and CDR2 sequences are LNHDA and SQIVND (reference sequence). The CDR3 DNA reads TGTGCCGTCGCCGGGACAGGGGGCTACAATGAGCAGTTCTTC. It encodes CAVAGTGGYNEQFF.

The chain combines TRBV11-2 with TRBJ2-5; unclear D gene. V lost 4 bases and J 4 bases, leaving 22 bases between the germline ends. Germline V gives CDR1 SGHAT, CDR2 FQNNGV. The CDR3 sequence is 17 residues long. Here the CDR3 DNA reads TGTGCCAGCAGCTCCCCGATTGGCTTAGGGTGGCCAGAGACCCAGTACTTC. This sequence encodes CASSSPIGLGWPETQYF. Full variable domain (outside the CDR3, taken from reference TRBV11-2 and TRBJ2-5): EAGVAQSPRYKIIEKRQSVAFWCNPISGHATLYWYQQILGQGPKLLIQFQNNGVVDDSQLPKDRFSAERLKGVDSTLKIQPAKLEDSAVYLCASSSPIGLGWPETQYFGPGTRLLVL.

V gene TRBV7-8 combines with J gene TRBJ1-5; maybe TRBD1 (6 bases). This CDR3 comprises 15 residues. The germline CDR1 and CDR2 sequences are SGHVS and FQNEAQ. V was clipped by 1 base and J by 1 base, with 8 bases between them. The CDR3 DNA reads TGTGCCAGCAGCTTAGTAAGGGGGAGCAATCAGCCCCAGCATTTT. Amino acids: CASSLVRGSNQPQHF.

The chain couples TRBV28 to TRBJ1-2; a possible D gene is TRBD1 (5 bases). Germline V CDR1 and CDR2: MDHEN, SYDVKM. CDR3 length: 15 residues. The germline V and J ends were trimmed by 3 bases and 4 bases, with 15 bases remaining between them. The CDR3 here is CASSFMSRDLYGYTF. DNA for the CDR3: TGTGCCAGCAGTTTTATGTCCCGGGACCTCTATGGCTACACCTTC.

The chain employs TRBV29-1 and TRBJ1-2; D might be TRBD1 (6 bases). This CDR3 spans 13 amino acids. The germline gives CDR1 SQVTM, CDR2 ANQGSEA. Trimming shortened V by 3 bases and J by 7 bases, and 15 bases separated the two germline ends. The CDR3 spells CSVDPGDVVGYTF. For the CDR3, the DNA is TGCAGCGTTGATCCAGGGGACGTGGTTGGCTACACCTTC.

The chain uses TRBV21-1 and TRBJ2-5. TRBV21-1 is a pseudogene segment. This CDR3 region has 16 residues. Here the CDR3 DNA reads TGTGCCAGCAGCAAAAGGGGGGAGAAGACTGGAGAGACCCAGTACTTC. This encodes CASSKRGEKTGETQYF.

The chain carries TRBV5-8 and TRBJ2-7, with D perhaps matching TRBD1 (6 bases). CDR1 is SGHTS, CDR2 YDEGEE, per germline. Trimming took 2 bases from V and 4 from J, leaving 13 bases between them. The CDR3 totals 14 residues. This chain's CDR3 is CASSFRQAEYEQYF. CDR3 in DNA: TGTGCCAGCAGCTTTCGACAGGCAGAGTACGAGCAGTACTTC.

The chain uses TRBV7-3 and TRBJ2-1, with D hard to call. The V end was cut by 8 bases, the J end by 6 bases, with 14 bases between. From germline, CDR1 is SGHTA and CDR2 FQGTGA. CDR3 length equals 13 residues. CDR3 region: CASRWVERNEQFF. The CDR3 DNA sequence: TGTGCCAGCCGTTGGGTTGAACGCAATGAGCAGTTCTTC.

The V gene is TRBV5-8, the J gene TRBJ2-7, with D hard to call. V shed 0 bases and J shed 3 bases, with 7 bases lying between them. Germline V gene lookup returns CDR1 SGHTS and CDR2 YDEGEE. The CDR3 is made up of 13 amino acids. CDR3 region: CASSLGFNYEQYF. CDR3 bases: TGTGCCAGCAGCTTGGGGTTTAACTACGAGCAGTACTTC.

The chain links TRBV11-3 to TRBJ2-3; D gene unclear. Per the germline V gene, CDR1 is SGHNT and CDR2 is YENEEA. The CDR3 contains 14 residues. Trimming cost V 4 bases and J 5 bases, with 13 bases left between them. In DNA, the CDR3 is TGTGCCAGCAGCTACAGTGAAGAGCTAGATACGCAGTATTTT. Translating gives CASSYSEELDTQYF.

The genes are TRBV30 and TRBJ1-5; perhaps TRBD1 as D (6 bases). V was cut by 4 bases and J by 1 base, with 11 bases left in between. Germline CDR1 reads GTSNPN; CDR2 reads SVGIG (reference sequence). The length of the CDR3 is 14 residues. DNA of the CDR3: TGTGCCTGGACAAATGGACAGAGCAATCAGCCCCAGCATTTT. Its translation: CAWTNGQSNQPQHF.

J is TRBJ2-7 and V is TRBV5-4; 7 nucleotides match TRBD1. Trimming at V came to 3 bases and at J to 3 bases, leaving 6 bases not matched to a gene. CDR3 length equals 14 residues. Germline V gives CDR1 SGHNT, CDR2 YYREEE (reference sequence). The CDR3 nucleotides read TGTGCCAGCAGCTCCGGGGACAGCGGCTACGAGCAGTACTTC. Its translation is CASSSGDSGYEQYF. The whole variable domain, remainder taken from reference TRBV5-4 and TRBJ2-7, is ETGVTQSPTHLIKTRGQQVTLRCSSQSGHNTVSWYQQALGQGPQFIFQYYREEENGRGNFPPRFSGLQFPNYSSELNVNALELDDSALYLCASSSGDSGYEQYFGPGTRLTVT.

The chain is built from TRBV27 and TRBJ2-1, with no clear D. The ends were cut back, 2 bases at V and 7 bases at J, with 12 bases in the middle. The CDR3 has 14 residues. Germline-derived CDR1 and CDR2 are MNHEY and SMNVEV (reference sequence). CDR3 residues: CASSLEVGSNEQFF. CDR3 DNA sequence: TGTGCCAGCAGTTTAGAGGTGGGAAGTAATGAGCAGTTCTTC.

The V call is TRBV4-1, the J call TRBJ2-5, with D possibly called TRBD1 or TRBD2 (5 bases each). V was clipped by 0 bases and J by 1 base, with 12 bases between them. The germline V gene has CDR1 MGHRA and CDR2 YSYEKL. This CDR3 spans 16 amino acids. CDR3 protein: CASSQETLGPQETQYF. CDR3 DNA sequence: TGCGCCAGCAGCCAAGAAACTCTGGGACCCCAAGAGACCCAGTACTTC.

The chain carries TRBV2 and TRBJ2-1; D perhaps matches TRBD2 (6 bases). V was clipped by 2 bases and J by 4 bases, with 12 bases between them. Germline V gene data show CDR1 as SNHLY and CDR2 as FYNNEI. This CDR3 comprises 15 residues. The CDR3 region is CASSEPIGTYNEQFF. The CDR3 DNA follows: TGTGCCAGCAGTGAACCTATAGGGACTTACAATGAGCAGTTCTTC.

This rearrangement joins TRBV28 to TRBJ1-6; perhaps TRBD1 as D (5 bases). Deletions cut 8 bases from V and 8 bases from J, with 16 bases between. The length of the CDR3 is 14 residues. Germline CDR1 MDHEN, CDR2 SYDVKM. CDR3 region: CASGRPGNHSPLHF. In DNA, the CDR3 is TGTGCCAGCGGCCGGCCAGGGAATCATTCACCCCTCCACTTT.

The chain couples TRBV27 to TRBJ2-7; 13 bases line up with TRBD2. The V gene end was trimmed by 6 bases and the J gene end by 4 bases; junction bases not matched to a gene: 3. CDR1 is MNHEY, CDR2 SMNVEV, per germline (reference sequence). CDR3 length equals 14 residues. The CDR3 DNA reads TGTGCCAGCAGAACTAGCGGGAGGGGGTACGAGCAGTACTTC. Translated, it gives CASRTSGRGYEQYF.

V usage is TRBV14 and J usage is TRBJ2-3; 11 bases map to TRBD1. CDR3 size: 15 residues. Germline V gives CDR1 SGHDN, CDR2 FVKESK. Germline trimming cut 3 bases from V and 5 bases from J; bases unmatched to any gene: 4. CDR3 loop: CASSQDRGRGDTQYF. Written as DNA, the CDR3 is TGTGCCAGCAGCCAGGACAGGGGGCGAGGAGATACGCAGTATTTT.

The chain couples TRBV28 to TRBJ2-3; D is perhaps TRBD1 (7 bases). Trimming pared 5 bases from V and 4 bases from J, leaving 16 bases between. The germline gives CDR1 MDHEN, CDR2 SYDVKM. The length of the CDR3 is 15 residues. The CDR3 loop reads CASSGGGQLPDTQYF. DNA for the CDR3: TGTGCCAGCAGTGGAGGGGGACAGCTTCCAGATACGCAGTATTTT.

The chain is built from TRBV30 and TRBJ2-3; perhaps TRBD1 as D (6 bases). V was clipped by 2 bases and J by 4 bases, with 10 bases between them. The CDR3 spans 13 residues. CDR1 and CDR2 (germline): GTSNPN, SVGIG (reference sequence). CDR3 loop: CAWSQGNADTQYF. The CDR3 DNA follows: TGTGCCTGGAGTCAGGGGAACGCAGATACGCAGTATTTT.

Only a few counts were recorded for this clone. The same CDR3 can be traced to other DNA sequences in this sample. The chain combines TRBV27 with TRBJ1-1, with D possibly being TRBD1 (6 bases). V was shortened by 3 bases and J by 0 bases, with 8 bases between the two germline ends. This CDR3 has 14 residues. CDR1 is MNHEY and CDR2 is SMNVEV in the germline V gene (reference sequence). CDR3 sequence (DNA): TGTGCCAGCAGTTTCGGGGGCATGAACACTGAAGCTTTCTTT. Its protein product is CASSFGGMNTEAFF.